The 31 T cell receptor beta chains below come from one sample, sequenced in a study of blood T cell repertoires in COVID-19. Sequencing was performed with immunoSEQ multiplex PCR; in TCRdb, only in-frame clones are kept and a portion is missing. Of about 39,000 clones listed, 85% to 95% are singletons. Sample: peripheral blood. The receptors shown here come from a human donor with active COVID-19. The donor label of this sample is uncertain.

The rearrangement uses TRBV3-1 (or the pseudogene TRBV3-2) and TRBJ2-3, with D possibly matching TRBD2 (5 bases). Germline assignment: CDR1 LGHDT and CDR2 YNNKEL (reference sequence). The CDR3 contains 15 residues. Trimming took 2 bases from V and 0 from J, leaving 9 bases between them. The CDR3 DNA follows: TGTGCCAGCAGCCAATACGGGGTTAGCACAGATACGCAGTATTTT. Translating it yields CASSQYGVSTDTQYF.

V usage is TRBV29-1 and J usage is TRBJ2-6; 8 positions agree with TRBD1. Unmatched junction bases numbered 5, after V lost 4 bases and J lost 3 bases. From germline, CDR1 is SQVTM and CDR2 ANQGSEA. The CDR3 runs to 15 residues. The CDR3 DNA sequence: TGCAGCGTTGGGACAGGGTCAAGTGGGGCCAACGTCCTGACTTTC. Protein: CSVGTGSSGANVLTF.

The chain couples TRBV10-3 to TRBJ2-1; 9 nucleotides align to TRBD2. Germline-derived CDR1 and CDR2 are ENHRY and SYGVKD. The CDR3 extends over 15 amino acids. V lost 6 bases, J lost 8 bases, and 11 bases stayed unmatched. Here the CDR3 DNA reads TGTGCCATCAGCGAGCCTAGCGGGAAAGGGTATGAGCAGTTCTTC. Translating gives CAISEPSGKGYEQFF.

The chain couples TRBV7-6 to TRBJ2-7; 11 nucleotides line up with TRBD1. CDR3 length: 16 amino acids. Germline V gene lookup returns CDR1 SGHVS and CDR2 FNYEAQ. V trimming: 1 base; J trimming: 4 bases; junction bases outside the gene matches: 6. CDR3 DNA: TGTGCCAGCAGCTTAGTTGGGGGACAGGGGGTTTACGAGCAGTACTTC. Translation gives CASSLVGGQGVYEQYF.

The V call is TRBV18, the J call TRBJ2-4, with 7 bases fitting TRBD2. CDR3 size: 15 residues. Germline V gene sequence: CDR1 KGHSH, CDR2 LQKENI. V lost 4 bases to trimming and J lost 5 bases; unmatched junction nucleotides: 8. CDR3 bases: TGTGCCAGCTCACGGGGGGGGAGTCTTGAAAACATTCAGTACTTC. Its protein product is CASSRGGSLENIQYF.

This clone was seen a single time. The chain couples TRBV3-1 (or the pseudogene TRBV3-2) to TRBJ2-3; possibly TRBD1 for D (5 bases). The CDR3 is made up of 17 amino acids. The V and J ends lost 0 bases and 4 bases respectively, with 17 bases between them. Germline V gives CDR1 LGHDT, CDR2 YNNKEL (reference sequence). The CDR3 reads CASSQDSRQLLSDTQYF. CDR3 nucleotide sequence: TGTGCCAGCAGCCAAGATTCGAGACAGCTTCTCTCAGATACGCAGTATTTT.

J is TRBJ2-3 and V is TRBV6-4; TRBD2 matches at 7 bases. Germline trimming cut 0 bases from V and 3 bases from J; bases unmatched to any gene: 9. This CDR3 has 17 residues. CDR1 is MRHNA and CDR2 is SNTAGT in the germline V gene. This CDR3 reads CASSDSMGGPGTDTQYF. The CDR3, as DNA: TGTGCCAGCAGTGACTCGATGGGAGGGCCGGGGACAGATACGCAGTATTTT.

This clone has a single count. This sequence joins TRBV13 and TRBJ2-3, with TRBD1 matching 8 bases. V dropped 5 bases and J dropped 3; count of bases not matched to a gene: 16. The V gene's germline CDR1 is PRHDT and CDR2 FYEKMQ (reference sequence). This CDR3 is built from 18 residues. CDR3 loop: CASSKAPSDRGGTDTQYF. DNA of the CDR3: TGTGCCAGCAGCAAGGCCCCTTCTGACAGGGGTGGTACAGATACGCAGTATTTT.

This clone is a singleton in its sample. The gene calls are TRBV29-1 and TRBJ1-2; 7 bases align to TRBD1. Losses at the gene ends were 7 bases for V and 4 bases for J; bases not matched to a gene: 6. The germline V gene encodes CDR1 SQVTM and CDR2 ANQGSEA. The CDR3 has 12 residues. The CDR3 here is CSGGQLGYGYTF. CDR3 in DNA: TGCAGCGGGGGACAGTTGGGCTATGGCTACACCTTC.

The V call is TRBV19, the J call TRBJ2-7; D possibly corresponds to TRBD2 (6 bases). The CDR3 has 17 amino acids. Between the trimmed V and J ends, which lost 0 bases and 4 bases, there was a span of 19 bases. Germline assignment: CDR1 LNHDA and CDR2 SQIVND (reference sequence). The CDR3 DNA reads TGTGCCAGTAGTATAGATTCCCCGGAGGGCCTGGGGTACGAGCAGTACTTC. Translation gives CASSIDSPEGLGYEQYF.

This rearrangement joins TRBV5-1 to TRBJ1-1, with TRBD1 as a possible D gene (6 bases). The CDR3 has 15 amino acids. V gave up 6 bases and J gave up 1 base, with 16 bases separating them. Germline lookup yields CDR1 SGHRS and CDR2 YFSETQ. CDR3: CASIRDRSTNTEAFF. The CDR3 nucleotides are TGCGCCAGCATACGAGACAGGTCAACGAACACTGAAGCTTTCTTT.

V is TRBV11-2 and J is TRBJ2-1; 9 bases line up with TRBD2. Germline V gives CDR1 SGHAT, CDR2 FQNNGV. There are 16 residues in the CDR3. J lost 4 bases, V lost 1 base, and 5 bases had no gene match. CDR3 region: CASSLAVAGAYNEQFF. In DNA, the CDR3 is TGTGCCAGCAGCTTAGCCGTAGCGGGAGCATACAATGAGCAGTTCTTC.

This CDR3 reads CASSSLDRGNTIYF. DNA of the CDR3: TGTGCCAGCAGCTCCCTCGACAGGGGAAACACCATATATTTT. The chain joins TRBV7-9 to TRBJ1-3; D possibly corresponds to TRBD1 (6 bases). CDR3 length equals 14 residues. The germline gives CDR1 SEHNR, CDR2 FQNEAQ (reference sequence). V was shortened by 4 bases and J by 4 bases, with 11 bases between the two germline ends.

This clone was seen just once. This chain uses TRBV19 with TRBJ1-2, with D possibly TRBD1 on 5 matching bases. CDR3 length: 13 residues. The V and J ends lost 7 bases and 4 bases respectively, with 13 bases between them. Germline CDR1 and CDR2: LNHDA and SQIVND (reference sequence). The CDR3: CASTGVSVYGYTF. DNA of the CDR3: TGTGCCAGTACGGGGGTGTCGGTCTATGGCTACACCTTC.

The rearrangement joins TRBV27 to TRBJ2-5; 12 bases align to TRBD2. Trimming cost V 5 bases and J 4 bases; bases outside gene matches: 5. Per the germline V gene, CDR1 is MNHEY and CDR2 is SMNVEV (reference sequence). This CDR3 spans 15 amino acids. The CDR3 is CASSPTSGSGETQYF. DNA of the CDR3: TGTGCCAGCAGTCCGACTAGCGGGAGTGGAGAGACCCAGTACTTC.

The chain links TRBV10-3 to TRBJ1-1; weak D call: TRBD1 (6 bases). There are 12 residues in the CDR3. The ends were cut back, 6 bases at V and 6 bases at J, with 11 bases in the middle. Germline assignment: CDR1 ENHRY and CDR2 SYGVKD. The chain's CDR3 is CAISLQGAEAFF. The CDR3 coding sequence is TGTGCCATCAGCTTACAGGGCGCTGAAGCTTTCTTT.

V is TRBV11-3 and J is TRBJ2-3; 10 bases match TRBD1. The CDR3 sequence is 16 residues long. V trimming: 5 bases; J trimming: 2 bases; junction bases outside the gene matches: 7. Per germline, CDR1 SGHNT and CDR2 YENEEA. CDR3 protein: CASSRQGATPTDTQYF. CDR3 coding DNA: TGTGCCAGCAGCCGACAGGGGGCGACCCCCACAGATACGCAGTATTTT.

The V call is TRBV5-1, the J call TRBJ2-2, with 7 positions matching TRBD1. CDR1 SGHRS and CDR2 YFSETQ come from the germline V gene. CDR3 length: 19 residues. The junction had 22 bases not matched to a gene; V was cut back by 5 bases and J by 6 bases. This chain's CDR3 is CASSRGTVGVGSKAGELFF. The DNA of the CDR3 is TGCGCCAGCAGTCGTGGGACAGTGGGTGTCGGGTCGAAGGCCGGGGAGCTGTTTTTT.

This chain links TRBV29-1 with TRBJ1-1; D remains unclear. This CDR3 is 13 amino acids long. The V end lost 7 bases, the J end lost 4 bases, and 16 bases lay between the germline ends. From germline, CDR1 is SQVTM and CDR2 ANQGSEA. CDR3 DNA sequence: TGCAGCGGAGAACGAGGGTCCGGCACTGAAGCTTTCTTT. It encodes CSGERGSGTEAFF.

The rearrangement links TRBV12-3 or TRBV12-4 to TRBJ1-1; unclear D gene. The CDR3 runs to 12 residues. Trimming took off 3 bases at V and 5 bases at J, with 7 bases between the two ends. The CDR3 region is CASSFRGTEAFF. Here the CDR3 DNA reads TGTGCCAGCAGTTTTCGAGGGACTGAAGCTTTCTTT.

This clone has a handful of counts. The same CDR3 can be traced to other DNA sequences in this sample. The chain joins TRBV27 to TRBJ1-2, with TRBD1 identical over 8 bases. There are 14 residues in the CDR3. The germline CDR1 and CDR2 sequences are MNHEY and SMNVEV (reference sequence). V shed 0 bases and J 5 bases; nucleotides not matched to a gene: 2. CDR3 amino acids: CASSLSGQGYGYTF. The DNA of the CDR3 is TGTGCCAGCAGTTTATCAGGACAGGGATATGGCTACACCTTC.

This chain uses TRBV4-1 with TRBJ1-5; D is undetermined. The CDR3 has 12 amino acids. Germline V gives CDR1 MGHRA, CDR2 YSYEKL. V was clipped by 1 base and J by 9 bases, with 7 bases between them. CDR3 nucleotide sequence: TGCGCCAGCAGCCAAGGGGCAGGGCCCCAGCATTTT. Translating gives CASSQGAGPQHF.

To note about this clone: The junction differs from germline at one of its ends, possibly a read error. The V gene is TRBV19, the J gene TRBJ2-3; perhaps TRBD1 as D (5 bases). The CDR3 consists of 12 residues. Germline V lookup: CDR1 LNHDA, CDR2 SQIVND (reference sequence). The CDR3 loop reads CASSTPPPHRRF. CDR3 nucleotide sequence: TGTGCCAGTAGTACCCCGCCTCCACACAGGCGTTTT.

This clone was recorded a few times. The chain combines TRBV11-3 with TRBJ1-2, with unresolved D. The CDR3 consists of 14 residues. The V end was cut by 4 bases, the J end by 0 bases, with 9 bases between. The V gene's germline CDR1 is SGHNT and CDR2 YENEEA. For the CDR3, the DNA is TGTGCCAGCAGCTCCGGGGTAGCTAACTATGGCTACACCTTC. It codes for CASSSGVANYGYTF.

CDR3 nucleotide sequence: TGTGCCAGCAGCGCCGACCGGGGGGCTGAAGCTTTCTTT. This translates into CASSADRGAEAFF. The genes are TRBV11-2 and TRBJ1-1; tentatively, D is TRBD1 (5 bases). CDR1 and CDR2 (germline): SGHAT, FQNNGV. The CDR3 totals 13 residues. The V gene lost 5 bases and the J gene lost 6 bases, with 13 bases spanning the gap.

V is TRBV6-5 and J is TRBJ1-3; D not resolved. Trimming left V 0 bases short and J 4 bases short, with 13 bases between. Germline V CDR1 and CDR2: MNHEY, SVGAGI. This CDR3 contains 16 residues. CDR3 in amino acids: CASSYSKGLAGNTIYF. The CDR3 nucleotides are TGTGCCAGCAGTTACTCTAAGGGTCTAGCGGGAAACACCATATATTTT.

This sequence joins TRBV3-1 (or the pseudogene TRBV3-2) and TRBJ2-7, with 9 bases fitting TRBD1. Germline assignment: CDR1 LGHDT and CDR2 YNNKEL (reference sequence). V was pared by 6 bases and J by 6 bases, with 9 bases of the junction left unmatched. The CDR3 consists of 14 residues. CDR3 loop: CASRNTGTGSEQYF. The CDR3 region has the DNA TGTGCCAGCAGGAACACCGGGACAGGGAGCGAGCAGTACTTC.

The chain joins TRBV7-2 to TRBJ2-1, with 8 bases matching TRBD2. Germline V gene data show CDR1 as SGHTA and CDR2 as FQGNSA. CDR3 size: 14 residues. The V gene end was trimmed by 3 bases and the J gene end by 4 bases; junction bases not matched to a gene: 2. In DNA form, the CDR3 reads TGTGCCAGCAGCTTTAGCGGGATATACAATGAGCAGTTCTTC. Amino acid sequence: CASSFSGIYNEQFF.

This clone is medium-sized (0.01 to 0.1%). This chain links TRBV5-6 with TRBJ1-2; D is undetermined. The CDR3 sequence is 15 residues long. Looked up from germline, CDR1 is SGHDT and CDR2 is YYEEEE. Trimming pared 4 bases from V and 5 bases from J, leaving 18 bases between. CDR3 region: CASSPITEVEYGYTF. The CDR3 DNA reads TGTGCCAGCAGCCCGATTACGGAGGTAGAGTATGGCTACACCTTC.

This chain joins TRBV6-5 and TRBJ1-5; TRBD1 is a possible D gene (6 bases). Trimming removed 4 bases from V and 8 bases from J, with 12 bases in between. The CDR3 loop spans 13 amino acids. The V gene's germline CDR1 is MNHEY and CDR2 SVGAGI. The CDR3 nucleotides read TGTGCCAGCAGTTTATGGGGGCTCGAGCCCCAGCATTTT. Protein: CASSLWGLEPQHF.

The chain employs TRBV5-1 and TRBJ2-5; maybe TRBD2 (7 bases). The CDR3 runs 15 residues. With 4 bases removed from V and 5 bases from J, the gap between germline ends came to 18 bases. Germline CDR1 reads SGHRS; CDR2 reads YFSETQ. As DNA, the CDR3 is TGCGCCAGCAGCCTAGGTGGGGGGGGCGTTGAGACCCAGTACTTC. Its protein product is CASSLGGGGVETQYF.